The 19 T cell receptor beta chains below all came from one sample that was sequenced in a study of Graves' ophthalmopathy and Graves' hyperthyroidism. For repertoire sequencing, the TCR beta CDR3 regions were amplified from RNA transcripts. Amplification began with first-round RT-PCR using HTBI primers, then second-round multiplex PCR was performed. TCRdb re-derived calls from the multiplex PCR reads in MiXCR, one entry per CDR3 protein. The table includes 500,000 to 700,000 distinct CDR3 sequences, approximately 35% detected once. The sequencing input was peripheral blood or thyroid tissue (not recorded which). These receptors originate from an adult man with Graves' hyperthyroidism.

This clonotype came up many times. This chain joins TRBV5-1 and TRBJ2-7; 9 bases align to TRBD2. The CDR3 has 14 residues. The J segment lost 5 bases and the V segment lost 5 bases, leaving 8 bases of the junction unmatched. From germline, CDR1 is SGHRS and CDR2 YFSETQ. The DNA of the CDR3 is TGCGCCAGCAGACATCTGCGGGGGGGCCACGAGCAGTACTTC. Its translation: CASRHLRGGHEQYF.

This clonotype occurred many times. In DNA form, the CDR3 reads TGTGCCAGCAGCCAAGACGACAGCAATCAGCCCCAGCATTTT. It yields the protein CASSQDDSNQPQHF. The chain joins TRBV4-2 to TRBJ1-5; D is ambiguous. This CDR3 is built from 14 residues. Trimming removed 0 bases at V and 1 base at J, with 4 bases between. Germline values: CDR1 LGHNA, CDR2 YNFKEQ.

The chain employs TRBV9 and TRBJ2-1, with 13 bases fitting TRBD2. V shed 4 bases, J shed 1 base, and the junction held 8 bases outside the gene matches. Per the germline V gene, CDR1 is SGDLS and CDR2 is YYNGEE. This CDR3 has 18 residues. CDR3 sequence reads: CASSSTSGRAGSYNEQFF. The CDR3 DNA reads as TGTGCCAGCAGCTCAACTAGCGGGAGGGCCGGGTCCTACAATGAGCAGTTCTTC.

This clonotype was seen a handful of times. The CDR3 protein is CASSSSNGGGETQYF. CDR3 DNA sequence: TGCGCCAGCAGCTCCTCCAACGGAGGAGGGGAGACCCAGTACTTC. The J gene is TRBJ2-5, the V gene TRBV5-1; possibly TRBD2 for D (6 bases). Trimming stripped 3 bases from V and 5 bases from J, with 17 bases between. The CDR3 runs to 15 residues. Per germline, CDR1 SGHRS and CDR2 YFSETQ.

V gene TRBV15 combines with J gene TRBJ2-3, with D hard to call. V lost 0 bases, J lost 4 bases, and 8 bases lay in between. This CDR3 has 14 residues. From germline, CDR1 is LNHNV and CDR2 YYDKDF (reference sequence). The CDR3: CATSRDRASDTQYF. CDR3 nucleotides: TGTGCCACCAGCAGAGATCGGGCCTCAGATACGCAGTATTTT.

The gene calls are TRBV7-9 and TRBJ2-5; 7 positions match TRBD1. Germline V CDR1 and CDR2: SEHNR, FQNEAQ (reference sequence). The CDR3 sequence is 10 residues long. J gave up 9 bases and V 8 bases, and 3 bases lay outside the gene matches. In DNA form, the CDR3 reads TGTGCCAGCGACAGGGTGCCCCAGTACTTC. This encodes CASDRVPQYF.

This clonotype came up many times. This chain connects TRBV6-5 to TRBJ2-7, with D unclear. Looked up from germline, CDR1 is MNHEY and CDR2 is SVGAGI. CDR3 length equals 13 residues. V shed 0 bases and J shed 6 bases, with 9 bases lying between them. The CDR3 nucleotides read TGTGCCAGCAGTTACTCGATCAACGCCGAGCAGTACTTC. Amino acid sequence: CASSYSINAEQYF.

Only a few counts were recorded for this clonotype. One end of the junction fails to match germline, which may point to a read error. This CDR3 reads CASSISFPPTGTLF. CDR3 DNA sequence: TGTGCCAGTAGTATATCCTTCCCCCCGACAGGAACTTTATTC. The genes are TRBV19 and TRBJ1-2, with TRBD1 as a possible D gene (6 bases). This CDR3 has 14 residues. Germline assignment: CDR1 LNHDA and CDR2 SQIVND (reference sequence).

The gene calls are TRBV7-2 and TRBJ1-1; D uncertain. Between the trimmed V and J ends, which lost 3 bases and 5 bases, there was a span of 10 bases. CDR1 and CDR2 from the germline V gene are SGHTA and FQGNSA. This CDR3 spans 13 amino acids. CDR3 loop: CASSFARETEAFF. The CDR3 region has the DNA TGTGCCAGCAGCTTTGCCCGGGAAACTGAAGCTTTCTTT.

This clonotype was observed at least ten times. J is TRBJ1-1 and V is TRBV29-1, with 9 bases lining up with TRBD1. This CDR3 region has 17 residues. CDR1 and CDR2 (germline): SQVTM, ANQGSEA. Trimming cost V 3 bases and J 0 bases; bases outside gene matches: 11. In DNA form, the CDR3 reads TGCAGCGTTGACCGAAACAGGGGGCTCCCCATGAACACTGAAGCTTTCTTT. Its translation is CSVDRNRGLPMNTEAFF.

This clonotype appeared many times. The chain couples TRBV7-8 to TRBJ2-7; 8 nucleotides match TRBD2. The CDR3 loop spans 15 amino acids. V was clipped by 5 bases and J by 6 bases; unmatched bases: 12. Germline V lookup: CDR1 SGHVS, CDR2 FQNEAQ. The CDR3 nucleotides read TGTGCCAGCAGCGCCCACACAGCGGGGGAAGGCGAGCAGTACTTC. Its protein product is CASSAHTAGEGEQYF.

Ten or more counts support this clonotype. The V gene is TRBV19, the J gene TRBJ2-7; no firm D call. Germline values: CDR1 LNHDA, CDR2 SQIVND (reference sequence). The V end lost 6 bases, the J end lost 2 bases, and 11 bases lay between the germline ends. The CDR3 is made up of 13 amino acids. The CDR3 reads CASSGVTTYEQYF. CDR3 DNA: TGTGCCAGTAGCGGCGTAACAACCTACGAGCAGTACTTC.

Concerning this clonotype: This could be a read error, since a much larger clone is one nucleotide away. The genes are TRBV28 and TRBJ2-7; 12 bases fit TRBD1. V shed 6 bases, J shed 6 bases, and the junction held 3 bases outside the gene matches. Germline lookup yields CDR1 MDHEN and CDR2 SYDVKM. The CDR3 length is 13 residues. CDR3 DNA: TGTGCCAGCAGCTGGGACAGGGGGCTCGAGCAGTACTTC. As protein: CASSWDRGLEQYF.

This clonotype appeared many times. The chain links TRBV13 to TRBJ1-3; no reliable D call. CDR1 and CDR2 from the germline V gene are PRHDT and FYEKMQ (reference sequence). This CDR3 spans 15 amino acids. Trimming removed 5 bases at V and 0 bases at J, with 11 bases between. The CDR3 DNA reads TGTGCCAGCAGCCCTCCGGCAGCCTCTGGAAACACCATATATTTT. Translated, it gives CASSPPAASGNTIYF.

The chain joins TRBV5-4 to TRBJ1-1; D is uncertain. The CDR3 sequence is 13 residues long. V dropped 0 bases and J dropped 10 bases, with 13 bases sitting between them. The germline gives CDR1 SGHNT, CDR2 YYREEE (reference sequence). The CDR3 protein is CASSLGKLAGAFF. The CDR3 DNA is TGTGCCAGCAGCTTGGGGAAACTAGCGGGAGCTTTCTTT.

Comments on this clonotype: The conserved phenylalanine or tryptophan normally closing the CDR3 is absent here, so this likely arose from a read error. The CDR3 is CASSYSKGGGNTIYL. DNA for the CDR3: TGTGCCAGCAGTTACTCGAAGGGAGGTGGAAACACCATATATCTT. The chain couples TRBV6-5 to TRBJ1-3; no definite D call. Per germline, CDR1 MNHEY and CDR2 SVGAGI. The CDR3 spans 15 residues. V lost 0 bases, J lost 3 bases, and 9 bases lay in between.

In this sample, this clonotype turned up many times. The rearrangement uses TRBV24-1 and TRBJ2-5; D ambiguous. The V gene lost 5 bases and the J gene lost 3 bases, with 15 bases spanning the gap. Looked up from germline, CDR1 is KGHDR and CDR2 is SFDVKD. The CDR3 extends over 15 amino acids. CDR3 DNA: TGTGCCACCAGTGCGGGCTCGGAAAACAAAGAGACCCAGTACTTC. This sequence encodes CATSAGSENKETQYF.

This clonotype appeared many times. The chain carries TRBV6-2 or TRBV6-3 and TRBJ2-5; D possibly corresponds to TRBD1 (6 bases). Per germline, CDR1 MNHEY and CDR2 SVGEGT. The length of the CDR3 is 14 residues. V was trimmed by 6 bases and J by 3 bases, leaving 14 bases between them. This CDR3 is CASRITTGEETQYF. The CDR3 DNA follows: TGTGCCAGCAGAATTACGACAGGCGAAGAGACCCAGTACTTC.

Many counts were recorded for this clonotype. The CDR3 sequence is CASSYLAGPGNTIYF. In nucleotides, the CDR3 is TGTGCCAGCAGCTACCTGGCAGGCCCCGGAAACACCATATATTTT. The chain links TRBV13 to TRBJ1-3; D is unclear. Trimming cost V 4 bases and J 4 bases, with 14 bases left between them. Per germline, CDR1 PRHDT and CDR2 FYEKMQ (reference sequence). The CDR3 length is 15 residues.